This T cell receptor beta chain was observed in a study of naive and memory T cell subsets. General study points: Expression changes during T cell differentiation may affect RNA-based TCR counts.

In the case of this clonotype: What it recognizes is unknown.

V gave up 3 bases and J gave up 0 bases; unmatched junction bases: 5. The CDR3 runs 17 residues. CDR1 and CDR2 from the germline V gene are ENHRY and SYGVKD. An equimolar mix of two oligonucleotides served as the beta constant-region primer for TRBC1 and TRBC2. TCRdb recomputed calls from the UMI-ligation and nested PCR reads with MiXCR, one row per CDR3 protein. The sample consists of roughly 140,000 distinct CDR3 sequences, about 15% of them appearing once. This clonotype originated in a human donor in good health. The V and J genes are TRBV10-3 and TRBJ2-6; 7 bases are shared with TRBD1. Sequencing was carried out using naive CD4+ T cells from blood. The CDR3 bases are TGTGCCATCAGTGAAAACCAGGGGGACTCTGGGGCCAACGTCCTGACTTTC. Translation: CAISENQGDSGANVLTF.